These T cell receptor beta chains were read from a single sample in a study of T cell repertoires in cytomegalovirus infection. These TCRs' antigens remain unknown. One entry per CDR3 protein results from TCRdb running MiXCR on the reads. The top ten clones hold roughly a fifth of a sample with over 250,000 distinct CDR3 sequences, around 20% of them seen once. Sample: cultured PBMCs, taken from culture after CMV antigen stimulation. The receptors stem from a human donor in good health (CMV status not recorded). Some clones in this sample may be carry-over from other donors' samples. Each CDR3 is given with its conserved first and last residue. A D gene is named only where the DNA matches it firmly.

TRBV4-1	TRBJ2-2	-	CASSQVPAAGELFF
TRBV7-9	TRBJ1-6	-	CASSPNPRNSYNSPLHF
TRBV12-3/TRBV12-4	TRBJ2-3	-	CASSPQGPVPDTQYF
TRBV7-2	TRBJ1-2	-	CASSQRANPEGYTF
TRBV7-2	TRBJ2-7	-	CASSSNKGGRFYF
TRBV12-3/TRBV12-4	TRBJ2-6	TRBD2	CASSSLGLAGVLGANVLTF
TRBV19	TRBJ2-1	TRBD2	CASSIFPASGINEQFF
TRBV7-9	TRBJ1-3	-	CASRGQILGGVTGNTIYF
TRBV30	TRBJ1-5	TRBD1	CAWSVRDRNQPQHF
TRBV7-2	TRBJ2-3	-	CASSTGPGLFDTQYF
TRBV19	TRBJ2-5	-	CASSSSIRGETQYF
TRBV19	TRBJ2-5	-	CASSIEPWETQYF
TRBV20-1	TRBJ1-2	TRBD1	CRVPGQGIDGYTF
TRBV6-2/TRBV6-3	TRBJ1-1	-	CASSRDTEAFF
TRBV4-1	TRBJ1-5	-	CASSQAPGRINQPQHF
TRBV25-1	TRBJ2-1	TRBD2	CASSEPRRQLAPGYNEQFF
TRBV20-1	TRBJ1-6	-	CSARPPTNRDNSPLHF
TRBV7-3	TRBJ1-4	TRBD1	CASSVTGGTNEKLFF
TRBV5-4	TRBJ2-7	TRBD2	CASSSIGLAQASYEQYF
TRBV20-1	TRBJ1-2	TRBD1	CSARPTGTQGGYGYTF
TRBV7-9	TRBJ1-1	-	CASSPPFTNTEAFF
TRBV10-3	TRBJ2-1	-	CAISELRDIDEQFF
TRBV12-3/TRBV12-4	TRBJ2-7	-	CASSSRDVGNYEQYF
TRBV7-9	TRBJ1-1	-	CASSTRAAGTEAFF
TRBV18	TRBJ2-1	-	CASSPPYNFTSVSFSYNEQFF
TRBV7-9	TRBJ2-5	TRBD2	CASTSGEGRGQETQYF
TRBV5-4	TRBJ2-7	-	CASSISGYEQYF
TRBV12-3/TRBV12-4	TRBJ2-2	TRBD2	CASSTSGNPGELFF
TRBV6-8	TRBJ1-1	-	CASSQWGGRRTEAFF
TRBV6-5	TRBJ2-1	-	CASSYSNRGSTSYNEQFF
TRBV13	TRBJ2-3	TRBD2	CASSLRVAGLTDTQYF
TRBV5-1	TRBJ2-5	TRBD2	CASSLGVAGGGETQYF
TRBV18	TRBJ1-1	-	CASSPRAMNTEAFF
TRBV7-6	TRBJ1-1	-	CASSLGGSNTEAFF
TRBV20-1	TRBJ1-4	-	CSAREGGGFREKLFF
TRBV3-1	TRBJ2-1	-	CASSQDWGRGPLRGNEQFF
TRBV2	TRBJ2-3	-	CASSEVTADTQYF
TRBV7-2	TRBJ2-3	-	CASSLAGLVPTDTQYF
TRBV9	TRBJ2-1	-	CASSVLRDFPLSSYNEQFF
TRBV7-6	TRBJ2-6	TRBD1	CASSPTGVSGANVLTF
TRBV7-9	TRBJ2-1	-	CASTPVRDSYNEQFF
TRBV28	TRBJ2-1	-	CASSLDMAYNEQFF
TRBV4-3	TRBJ1-4	-	CASSLDRDLNEKLFF
TRBV7-3	TRBJ1-1	TRBD1	CASSLGGTSEAFF
TRBV28	TRBJ1-6	-	CASSVEHQSPLHF
TRBV19	TRBJ1-5	-	CASSIIPDHQPQHF
TRBV19	TRBJ2-7	-	CASSIGRGPHEQYF
TRBV27	TRBJ1-5	-	CASSLLGTGNQPQHF
TRBV6-5	TRBJ2-3	TRBD2	CASSYSSGRMTDTQYF
TRBV7-9	TRBJ1-1	-	CASSFMTDSMNTEAFF
TRBV4-1	TRBJ2-1	TRBD2	CASSQGEGGAYNEQFF
TRBV28	TRBJ2-1	-	CASSFSWSSYNEQFF
TRBV28	TRBJ2-1	-	CASSLGGGSSYNEQFF
TRBV18	TRBJ1-4	-	CASSPPNDDEKLFF
TRBV10-3	TRBJ2-1	TRBD2	CAISGGGAGGPSYNEQFF